Below, 15 T cell receptor beta chains from the same sample are listed, as sequenced in a study of T-cell reconstitution after alpha-beta-depleted transplantation in children. Preparation of the TCRbeta library was carried out with unique molecular identifiers. One entry per CDR3 protein, called by TCRdb with MiXCR from the PCR reads. There are about 690,000 distinct CDR3 sequences in the sample; roughly 17% occur only once, and 0.8% to 1.1% lies in the top ten. The sample was PBMCs from the stem cell graft donor, taken from the stem cell graft. These receptors were obtained from a human donor who donated a stem cell graft to a child with acute myeloid leukemia.

The chain joins TRBV12-3 or TRBV12-4 to TRBJ2-7; 7 bases are shared with TRBD2. Unmatched junction bases numbered 2, after V lost 6 bases and J lost 0 bases. The CDR3 extends over 13 amino acids. This chain's CDR3 is CASRWGGSYEQYF. DNA for the CDR3: TGTGCCAGCAGATGGGGGGGCTCCTACGAGCAGTACTTC.

This clonotype was observed a few times. This chain connects TRBV7-6 to TRBJ1-6; no definite D call. Germline V lookup: CDR1 SGHVS, CDR2 FNYEAQ. The CDR3 is 15 amino acids. V was pared by 6 bases and J by 10 bases, with 19 bases between. DNA of the CDR3: TGTGCCAGCAGTTTATCTATGGGAACGGGATCACCCCTCCACTTT. This translates into CASSLSMGTGSPLHF.

This clonotype was counted many times. The chain is built from TRBV10-3 and TRBJ2-7, with D maybe TRBD2 (5 bases). V dropped 4 bases and J dropped 4 bases, with 14 bases sitting between them. This CDR3 has 14 residues. Looked up from germline, CDR1 is ENHRY and CDR2 is SYGVKD. For the CDR3, the DNA is TGTGCCATCAGTGCCCAAGGACTTCCTTACGAGCAGTACTTC. Translation gives CAISAQGLPYEQYF.

This clonotype occurred many times. The chain uses TRBV20-1 and TRBJ2-7; 8 nucleotides match TRBD1. The germline V gene encodes CDR1 DFQATT and CDR2 SNEGSKA (reference sequence). J gave up 0 bases and V 6 bases, and 13 bases lay outside the gene matches. The CDR3 runs to 16 residues. The CDR3 loop is CSAAKGGQAFSYEQYF. The DNA for the CDR3 is TGCAGTGCCGCGAAGGGGGGACAGGCTTTCTCCTACGAGCAGTACTTC.

This clonotype was detected many times. V is TRBV10-3 and J is TRBJ2-5; D not resolved. Germline values: CDR1 ENHRY, CDR2 SYGVKD. The CDR3 is 13 amino acids. Trimming stripped 6 bases from V and 1 base from J, with 9 bases between. DNA for the CDR3: TGTGCCATCAGCGGTGAACTCCAAGAGACCCAGTACTTC. Its protein product is CAISGELQETQYF.

This clonotype was observed a handful of times. The rearrangement joins TRBV6-1 to TRBJ2-5; 8 positions agree with TRBD2. The V gene end was trimmed by 1 base and the J gene end by 1 base; junction bases not matched to a gene: 5. There are 16 residues in the CDR3. Germline V gene sequence: CDR1 MNHNS, CDR2 SASEGT. The CDR3 loop reads CASSEGLRGVQETQYF. CDR3 coding DNA: TGTGCCAGCAGTGAAGGTTTGCGGGGGGTCCAAGAGACCCAGTACTTC.

The V and J genes are TRBV24-1 and TRBJ2-1, with D possibly called TRBD1 or TRBD2 (5 bases each). This CDR3 is 17 amino acids long. In germline, CDR1 is KGHDR, CDR2 SFDVKD. Trimming cost V 4 bases and J 5 bases, with 20 bases left between them. CDR3 in amino acids: CATSENSGLQDHNEQFF. The CDR3 DNA reads as TGTGCCACCAGTGAAAATTCGGGGCTCCAGGACCACAATGAGCAGTTCTTC.

A word on this clonotype: Being one base from a much bigger clone, this may be a read error. J is TRBJ2-5 and V is TRBV29-1; D possibly corresponds to TRBD2 (6 bases). Looked up from germline, CDR1 is SQVTM and CDR2 is ANQGSEA. CDR3 length: 15 residues. The CDR3 sequence: CSVVTLGGIQEAQYF. The CDR3 DNA is TGCAGCGTTGTTACCCTCGGAGGGATCCAAGAGGCCCAGTACTTC.

The table lists this clonotype with a few counts. This chain joins TRBV7-2 and TRBJ2-3; 7 bases match TRBD1. The CDR3 loop spans 14 amino acids. Losses at the gene ends were 6 bases for V and 5 bases for J; bases not matched to a gene: 8. Per germline, CDR1 SGHTA and CDR2 FQGNSA. The CDR3 DNA reads TGTGCCAGCAGAGCCGGGACAGCCGGAGATACGCAGTATTTT. It is translated as CASRAGTAGDTQYF.

This clonotype was detected ten times or more. The chain couples TRBV20-1 to TRBJ2-7, with a weak D call TRBD1 (6 bases). Germline values: CDR1 DFQATT, CDR2 SNEGSKA (reference sequence). The CDR3 has 15 amino acids. V lost 0 bases to trimming and J lost 2 bases, with 14 bases between them. CDR3 loop: CSARDWRTETYEQYF. The CDR3 coding sequence is TGCAGTGCTAGAGATTGGCGGACAGAGACCTACGAGCAGTACTTC.

This clonotype was counted ten times or more. V and J are TRBV20-1 and TRBJ2-5; unclear D gene. V was pared by 4 bases and J by 3 bases, with 9 bases between. CDR1 and CDR2 from the germline V gene are DFQATT and SNEGSKA (reference sequence). The CDR3 consists of 12 residues. CDR3 in DNA: TGCAGTGCTAACCCGACGGAAGAGACCCAGTACTTC. It specifies CSANPTEETQYF.

This clonotype was recorded many times. The J gene is TRBJ2-1, the V gene TRBV29-1; 11 nucleotides align to TRBD2. Unmatched junction bases numbered 2, after V lost 4 bases and J lost 6 bases. Germline V gene sequence: CDR1 SQVTM, CDR2 ANQGSEA. The length of the CDR3 is 13 residues. CDR3 in DNA: TGCAGCGTTGGAACTAGCGGGGGCAATGAGCAGTTCTTC. Protein product: CSVGTSGGNEQFF.

This clonotype has at least ten counts. The J gene is TRBJ1-1, the V gene TRBV7-2; D ambiguous. This CDR3 contains 13 residues. Trimming removed 2 bases from V and 7 bases from J, with 11 bases in between. Per germline, CDR1 SGHTA and CDR2 FQGNSA. CDR3 sequence reads: CASSLIPGIEAFF. The CDR3 region has the DNA TGTGCCAGCAGCTTAATTCCAGGTATTGAAGCTTTCTTT. Complete variable domain (other parts from reference TRBV7-2 and TRBJ1-1): GAGVSQSPSNKVTEKGKDVELRCDPISGHTALYWYRQSLGQGLEFLIYFQGNSAPDKSGLPSDRFSAERTGGSVSTLTIQRTQQEDSAVYLCASSLIPGIEAFFGQGTRLTVV.

This clonotype appeared many times. V gene TRBV24-1 combines with J gene TRBJ2-1; 8 bases match TRBD1. This CDR3 is 14 amino acids long. The germline V gene has CDR1 KGHDR and CDR2 SFDVKD. J gave up 6 bases and V 4 bases, and 4 bases lay outside the gene matches. The CDR3 sequence: CATSDTTGGNEQFF. The CDR3 nucleotides are TGTGCCACCAGTGACACAACAGGGGGCAATGAGCAGTTCTTC.

This clonotype was counted many times. V gene TRBV20-1 combines with J gene TRBJ1-5; no firm D call. Trimming removed 5 bases from V and 9 bases from J, with 26 bases in between. In germline, CDR1 is DFQATT, CDR2 SNEGSKA (reference sequence). This CDR3 has 16 amino acids. CDR3 sequence reads: CSAGGGNTVESRPQHF. The DNA for the CDR3 is TGCAGTGCTGGAGGAGGGAATACGGTCGAATCTCGGCCCCAGCATTTT.